The 21 T cell receptor beta chains listed next were all sequenced from one sample in a study of blood T cells in healthy people across ages. With a J-beta primer mix and a sample-barcoded 5' primer, a second PCR ran about 7 to 12 cycles. Each CDR3 protein is one row after TCRdb ran MiXCR on the 5' RACE reads. This repertoire shows approximately 730,000 distinct CDR3 sequences, about 53% found once; its top ten account for about two fifths. Material: blood. All receptors come from a man aged 80 or over in good health.

This chain links TRBV6-2 or TRBV6-3 with TRBJ2-1; D is ambiguous. CDR1 MNHEY and CDR2 SVGEGT come from the germline V gene. V was clipped by 3 bases and J by 8 bases, with 5 bases between them. The CDR3 spans 11 residues. CDR3 loop: CASSYTYEQFF. The CDR3 nucleotides read TGTGCCAGCAGTTATACCTATGAGCAGTTCTTC.

This clonotype was seen only a few times. The J gene is TRBJ2-1, the V gene TRBV2; 7 bases line up with TRBD2. Unmatched junction bases numbered 10, after V lost 5 bases and J lost 6 bases. The CDR3 has 15 residues. Germline assignment: CDR1 SNHLY and CDR2 FYNNEI. CDR3 residues: CASSPGTINLNEQFF. The CDR3 DNA sequence: TGTGCCAGCAGTCCCGGGACTATTAATCTCAATGAGCAGTTCTTC.

The chain uses TRBV6-6 and TRBJ1-1; unclear D gene. The germline V and J ends were trimmed by 5 bases and 7 bases, with 11 bases remaining between them. The germline V gene encodes CDR1 MNHNY and CDR2 SVGAGI (reference sequence). The CDR3 spans 12 residues. The CDR3 nucleotides read TGTGCCAGCAGTCCGGGTTTGGGTGAAGCTTTCTTT. Translation gives CASSPGLGEAFF.

V and J are TRBV21-1 and TRBJ2-3; the DNA was not used to check the table's D call, TRBD1. TRBV21-1 is reported as a pseudogene. This CDR3 comprises 16 residues. As DNA, the CDR3 is TGTGTCAGCAGCAAGGCAGGACAGGGTCCCACAGATACGCAGTATTTT. Translation gives CVSSKAGQGPTDTQYF.

The chain employs TRBV12-3 or TRBV12-4 and TRBJ1-1; a weak D match, TRBD1 (6 bases). Trimming took 3 bases from V and 8 from J, leaving 7 bases between them. The length of the CDR3 is 11 residues. This chain's CDR3 is CASSFDREAFF. The CDR3 DNA reads as TGTGCCAGCAGTTTCGACAGGGAAGCTTTCTTT.

The chain recombines TRBV12-3 or TRBV12-4 with TRBJ2-6; the D is unclear. The ends were cut back, 5 bases at V and 0 bases at J, with 14 bases in the middle. This CDR3 spans 17 amino acids. CDR3 coding DNA: TGTGCCAGCAGTCCCACTCGGGCGGTCTCTGGGGCCAACGTCCTGACTTTC. Protein sequence: CASSPTRAVSGANVLTF.

With respect to this clonotype: Just one base apart from a much larger clone, this may be a read error. The genes are TRBV10-3 and TRBJ2-4; the D gene is possibly TRBD1 (5 bases). The CDR3 is 15 residues long. CDR1 and CDR2 from the germline V gene are ENHRY and SYGVKD. Trimming removed 8 bases at V and 0 bases at J, with 14 bases between. The CDR3 protein is CAIGVGDEAKNIQYF. The CDR3 DNA is TGTGCCATCGGGGTAGGGGATGAAGCCAAAAACATTCAGTACTTC.

The chain employs TRBV27 and TRBJ2-5; 9 nucleotides align to TRBD1. With 3 bases clipped from V and 5 bases from J, the junction kept 4 bases outside the gene matches. The CDR3 runs to 14 residues. The germline CDR1 and CDR2 sequences are MNHEY and SMNVEV (reference sequence). CDR3 DNA: TGTGCCAGCAGTTTTCGGACAGGGGTTGAGACCCAGTACTTC. It yields the protein CASSFRTGVETQYF.

This clonotype was detected only once. The chain couples TRBV5-1 to TRBJ1-1, with D possibly TRBD1 on 5 matching bases. V shed 4 bases and J shed 11 bases, with 18 bases lying between them. The CDR3 extends over 13 amino acids. Germline V lookup: CDR1 SGHRS, CDR2 YFSETQ. The CDR3: CASSEGTAQRAFF. The DNA for the CDR3 is TGCGCCAGCAGCGAAGGGACCGCACAAAGGGCTTTCTTT.

The table lists this clonotype with a few counts. The CDR3 DNA reads as TGTGCCAGCAGCCAAGATCCCGGTCTAGCGGGAGCCAAAAACATTCAGTACTTC. Protein sequence: CASSQDPGLAGAKNIQYF. The rearrangement uses TRBV3-1 and TRBJ2-4; 8 nucleotides line up with TRBD2. The CDR3 contains 18 residues. V shed 0 bases, J shed 0 bases, and the junction held 7 bases outside the gene matches. The germline CDR1 and CDR2 sequences are LGHDT and YNNKEL (reference sequence).

This clonotype came up a few times. The V call is TRBV7-2, the J call TRBJ2-5; 12 bases map to TRBD2. V lost 5 bases to trimming and J lost 1 base; unmatched junction nucleotides: 5. The CDR3 spans 16 residues. Per germline, CDR1 SGHTA and CDR2 FQGNSA. The CDR3, as DNA: TGTGCCAGCAGCGGGCGGACTAGCGGGACCCAAGAGACCCAGTACTTC. It yields the protein CASSGRTSGTQETQYF.

V and J are TRBV29-1 and TRBJ2-1, with 14 bases identical to TRBD2. Germline values: CDR1 SQVTM, CDR2 ANQGSEA. The CDR3 consists of 15 residues. V shed 5 bases, J shed 7 bases, and the junction held 7 bases outside the gene matches. CDR3 amino acids: CSVSRLAGGRNEQFF. As DNA, the CDR3 is TGCAGCGTTTCCCGACTAGCGGGAGGGAGGAATGAGCAGTTCTTC.

The gene calls are TRBV27 and TRBJ2-5; D is perhaps TRBD2 (6 bases). Germline-derived CDR1 and CDR2 are MNHEY and SMNVEV (reference sequence). V was cut by 5 bases and J by 0 bases, with 25 bases left in between. The CDR3 length is 19 residues. The CDR3 loop is CASSGMSDYLAGDQETQYF. As DNA, the CDR3 is TGTGCCAGCAGTGGGATGTCGGACTACCTAGCTGGGGACCAAGAGACCCAGTACTTC.

The chain links TRBV5-1 to TRBJ2-1; the match to TRBD2 covers 8 bases. Germline loops: CDR1 SGHRS, CDR2 YFSETQ. Trimming cost V 0 bases and J 8 bases; bases outside gene matches: 10. CDR3 length: 16 residues. CDR3 coding DNA: TGCGCCAGCAGCTTGGGTGTAGCGGGGACCTTGGATGAGCAGTTCTTC. This translates into CASSLGVAGTLDEQFF.

The CDR3 sequence: CASSGGAADTQYF. CDR3 nucleotides: TGTGCCAGCAGCGGCGGCGCGGCAGATACGCAGTATTTT. V gene TRBV7-2 combines with J gene TRBJ2-3; D unclear. This CDR3 has 13 residues. Trimming took off 5 bases at V and 4 bases at J, with 10 bases between the two ends. Germline V gene lookup returns CDR1 SGHTA and CDR2 FQGNSA.

This clonotype appeared many times. The CDR3 reads CSATGYGYTF. In DNA form, the CDR3 reads TGCAGTGCTACAGGGTATGGCTACACCTTC. This chain joins TRBV20-1 and TRBJ1-2; perhaps TRBD1 as D (5 bases). The germline gives CDR1 DFQATT, CDR2 SNEGSKA (reference sequence). The CDR3 is 10 amino acids. Trimming cost V 4 bases and J 5 bases, with 5 bases left between them.

V usage is TRBV6-1 and J usage is TRBJ2-5, with a weak D call TRBD2 (5 bases). Deletions cut 6 bases from V and 11 bases from J, with 13 bases between. In germline, CDR1 is MNHNS, CDR2 SASEGT. The CDR3 length is 11 residues. Here the CDR3 reads CASSVGRPQYF. Written as DNA, the CDR3 is TGTGCCAGCAGCGTGGGGAGACCTCAGTACTTC.

The V gene is TRBV21-1, the J gene TRBJ2-7. TRBV21-1 is shown as a pseudogene. This CDR3 is built from 11 residues. The CDR3 loop is CEWGISYEQYF. CDR3 DNA: TGTGAGTGGGGGATCTCCTACGAGCAGTACTTC.

The V call is TRBV20-1, the J call TRBJ1-5; perhaps TRBD1 as D (5 bases). Trimming stripped 0 bases from V and 11 bases from J, with 14 bases between. The length of the CDR3 is 13 residues. CDR1 and CDR2 from the germline V gene are DFQATT and SNEGSKA (reference sequence). The CDR3 here is CSAREGEGRAQHF. CDR3 in DNA: TGCAGTGCTAGAGAGGGGGAAGGGCGGGCCCAGCATTTT.

V usage is TRBV3-1 and J usage is TRBJ2-3; 8 bases are shared with TRBD2. The germline gives CDR1 LGHDT, CDR2 YNNKEL (reference sequence). The ends lost 4 bases at V and 9 bases at J; junction bases unmatched: 12. The CDR3 loop spans 15 amino acids. In nucleotides, the CDR3 is TGTGCCAGCAGCCTGTGGCGGGGGGCAGGGAAGACGCAGTATTTT. Encoded protein: CASSLWRGAGKTQYF.

The V call is TRBV7-8, the J call TRBJ1-2; maybe TRBD1 (6 bases). There are 15 residues in the CDR3. CDR1 is SGHVS, CDR2 FQNEAQ, per germline. The V end lost 1 base, the J end lost 4 bases, and 13 bases lay between the germline ends. The CDR3 DNA sequence: TGTGCCAGCAGCTTAGGGTCAGGGGAGGGCTATGGCTACACCTTC. Protein product: CASSLGSGEGYGYTF.